Below are 32 T cell receptor beta chains sequenced from a single sample in a study of Ad26.COV2.S vaccination and SARS-CoV-2 variants. Measured with immunoSEQ multiplex PCR; TCRdb has only the in-frame clones, and not every one. Among almost 400,000 clones listed, 75% to 90% were seen once. Treatment of the sample: some 20 received Ad26.COV2.S at low or high dose, single or two shots; roughly five received placebo; per-sample allocation not given. The samples were gathered on day 63 after the first injection of vaccine or placebo. The material was peripheral blood, obtained in a trial of Ad26.COV2.S vaccine versus placebo. The receptors were gathered from a person between 18 and 65 years old who received the Ad26.COV2.S COVID-19 vaccine or a placebo.

The J gene is TRBJ1-2, the V gene TRBV5-1; D unclear. The CDR3 length is 15 residues. V dropped 0 bases and J dropped 8 bases, with 17 bases sitting between them. Germline CDR1 is SGHRS and CDR2 is YFSETQ. CDR3 bases: TGCGCCAGCAGCTTGGAGAGAGGGTCTCCGTCGGGCTACACCTTC. This sequence encodes CASSLERGSPSGYTF.

The V gene is TRBV5-1, the J gene TRBJ1-2, with 9 bases matching TRBD1. This CDR3 contains 15 residues. The V gene's germline CDR1 is SGHRS and CDR2 YFSETQ. Trimming took 0 bases from V and 3 from J; bases not matched to a gene: 3. The CDR3 reads CASSLVTGGDYGYTF. CDR3 in DNA: TGCGCCAGCAGCTTGGTAACAGGGGGCGACTATGGCTACACCTTC.

This chain connects TRBV7-6 to TRBJ2-7, with D unresolved. The CDR3 spans 14 residues. Trimming stripped 2 bases from V and 0 bases from J, with 8 bases between. Per the germline V gene, CDR1 is SGHVS and CDR2 is FNYEAQ. CDR3 amino acids: CASSLTPSSYEQYF. The CDR3 nucleotides are TGTGCCAGCAGCTTAACGCCGAGCTCCTACGAGCAGTACTTC.

The V gene is TRBV5-1, the J gene TRBJ1-1, with D possibly matching TRBD1 (5 bases). Trimming took 2 bases from V and 6 from J, leaving 14 bases between them. Per germline, CDR1 SGHRS and CDR2 YFSETQ. The CDR3 spans 14 residues. The CDR3 is CASSFGTPGAEAFF. In DNA, the CDR3 is TGCGCCAGCAGCTTCGGGACCCCTGGAGCTGAAGCTTTCTTT. Using reference TRBV5-1 and TRBJ1-1 for the parts outside the CDR3, the full variable domain is KAGVTQTPRYLIKTRGQQVTLSCSPISGHRSVSWYQQTPGQGLQFLFEYFSETQRNKGNFPGRFSGRQFSNSRSEMNVSTLELGDSALYLCASSFGTPGAEAFFGQGTRLTVV.

The gene calls are TRBV5-6 and TRBJ2-7; 7 nucleotides align to TRBD2. With 6 bases clipped from V and 2 bases from J, the junction kept 11 bases outside the gene matches. CDR1 SGHDT and CDR2 YYEEEE come from the germline V gene. The CDR3 loop spans 15 amino acids. The CDR3 sequence: CASTPGWGGAYEQYF. CDR3 nucleotide sequence: TGTGCCAGCACTCCCGGCTGGGGGGGAGCCTACGAGCAGTACTTC.

V and J are TRBV5-6 and TRBJ2-5; TRBD1 matches at 7 bases. The V gene's germline CDR1 is SGHDT and CDR2 YYEEEE. J lost 1 base, V lost 4 bases, and 10 bases had no gene match. The CDR3 runs to 16 residues. The CDR3 here is CASSLLGQMFQETQYF. DNA for the CDR3: TGTGCCAGCAGCCTGTTGGGACAGATGTTCCAAGAGACCCAGTACTTC.

The rearrangement uses TRBV11-3 and TRBJ2-1; 9 bases line up with TRBD2. Per the germline V gene, CDR1 is SGHNT and CDR2 is YENEEA. J gave up 9 bases and V 4 bases, and 10 bases lay outside the gene matches. The CDR3 runs to 15 residues. CDR3 sequence (DNA): TGTGCCAGCAGCTCCGCGTTAGCGGGAGTAAGTGAGCAGTTCTTC. Translating it yields CASSSALAGVSEQFF.

The chain couples TRBV28 to TRBJ2-1, with D perhaps matching TRBD2 (5 bases). CDR3 length equals 14 residues. The V end lost 10 bases, the J end lost 3 bases, and 16 bases lay between the germline ends. Germline CDR1 MDHEN, CDR2 SYDVKM. Here the CDR3 DNA reads TGTGCCACCCTACTCGCCAGCGGCTACAATGAGCAGTTCTTC. Translation gives CATLLASGYNEQFF.

The gene calls are TRBV4-1 and TRBJ1-6; D gene uncertain. The CDR3 covers 14 residues. Trimming left V 2 bases short and J 9 bases short, with 11 bases between. Germline lookup yields CDR1 MGHRA and CDR2 YSYEKL. The CDR3 DNA reads TGCGCCAGCAGCCAATCGGGCCCGGTTTCACCCCTCCACTTT. It is translated as CASSQSGPVSPLHF.

The chain joins TRBV6-4 to TRBJ2-7; D may be TRBD1 (6 bases). The germline gives CDR1 MRHNA, CDR2 SNTAGT. V lost 5 bases and J lost 0, with 17 bases in between. The CDR3 extends over 16 amino acids. The CDR3 DNA reads as TGTGCCAGCAGTCACAGGGTAATGATCTGCTCCTACGAGCAGTACTTC. Protein: CASSHRVMICSYEQYF.

The CDR3: CASSLLAGGLTDTQYF. For the CDR3, the DNA is TGTGCCAGCAGCTTACTAGCGGGGGGTCTTACAGATACGCAGTATTTT. V is TRBV11-1 and J is TRBJ2-3; 11 bases agree with TRBD2. The V gene's germline CDR1 is SGHAT and CDR2 FQDESV (reference sequence). V lost 2 bases to trimming and J lost 3 bases; unmatched junction nucleotides: 4. The CDR3 is made up of 16 amino acids.

The V gene is TRBV19, the J gene TRBJ2-2; unclear D gene. The germline V gene has CDR1 LNHDA and CDR2 SQIVND (reference sequence). The ends were cut back, 6 bases at V and 6 bases at J, with 11 bases in the middle. This CDR3 has 13 amino acids. CDR3 loop: CASSLLGAGELFF. The CDR3 region has the DNA TGTGCCAGTAGCCTCCTAGGAGCCGGGGAGCTGTTTTTT.

The chain employs TRBV30 and TRBJ2-2; possibly TRBD2 for D (5 bases). Per the germline V gene, CDR1 is GTSNPN and CDR2 is SVGIG (reference sequence). The CDR3 is 14 residues long. V shed 3 bases and J shed 4 bases, with 12 bases lying between them. CDR3 loop: CAWSLGLSTGELFF. CDR3 DNA: TGTGCCTGGAGCCTTGGACTTTCCACCGGGGAGCTGTTTTTT.

A single count supports this clone. In the same sample, other DNA sequences code for this CDR3. The V and J genes are TRBV19 and TRBJ2-6; D unresolved. The germline V and J ends were trimmed by 7 bases and 4 bases, with 5 bases remaining between them. Germline V gives CDR1 LNHDA, CDR2 SQIVND (reference sequence). This CDR3 is built from 12 residues. CDR3 in amino acids: CASMTGANVLTF. The DNA of the CDR3 is TGTGCCAGTATGACCGGGGCCAACGTCCTGACTTTC. Filled out from reference TRBV19 and TRBJ2-6, the complete variable domain reads DGGITQSPKYLFRKEGQNVTLSCEQNLNHDAMYWYRQDPGQGLRLIYYSQIVNDFQKGDIAEGYSVSREKKESFPLTVTSAQKNPTAFYLCASMTGANVLTFGAGSRLTVL.

The chain uses TRBV6-1 and TRBJ2-7; 7 bases map to TRBD1. Germline V gives CDR1 MNHNS, CDR2 SASEGT. The junction had 5 bases not matched to a gene; V was cut back by 1 base and J by 2 bases. CDR3 length: 15 amino acids. The CDR3 region has the DNA TGTGCCAGCAGTGAAGTACCCGGGACAGCCTACGAGCAGTACTTC. Translation: CASSEVPGTAYEQYF.

CDR3 DNA sequence: TGCGCCAGCAGCCCCAAGGCTGGGGCCAACGTCCTGACTTTC. Amino acid sequence: CASSPKAGANVLTF. V is TRBV5-1 and J is TRBJ2-6; no clear D. The V end was cut by 4 bases, the J end by 2 bases, with 7 bases between. Germline assignment: CDR1 SGHRS and CDR2 YFSETQ. The CDR3 extends over 14 amino acids.

The chain has TRBV14 and TRBJ1-2, with TRBD1 matching over 8 bases. V was clipped by 2 bases and J by 4 bases; unmatched bases: 6. Germline lookup yields CDR1 SGHDN and CDR2 FVKESK. This CDR3 is 15 amino acids long. CDR3 sequence: CASSQPGTGAYGYTF. CDR3 in DNA: TGTGCCAGCAGCCAACCCGGGACAGGCGCCTATGGCTACACCTTC.

The chain combines TRBV2 with TRBJ2-3; possibly TRBD1 or TRBD2 for D (5 bases each). The CDR3 spans 13 residues. V was shortened by 7 bases and J by 2 bases, with 10 bases between the two germline ends. Germline CDR1 and CDR2: SNHLY and FYNNEI. This CDR3 is CASMGPVTDTQYF. The CDR3 DNA follows: TGTGCCAGCATGGGACCAGTCACAGATACGCAGTATTTT.

In this sample, this clone turned up once. The chain couples TRBV28 to TRBJ1-5, with unresolved D. CDR3 length: 14 residues. V shed 8 bases and J shed 3 bases, with 14 bases lying between them. Germline-derived CDR1 and CDR2 are MDHEN and SYDVKM. CDR3 amino acids: CASWTAGINQPQHF. CDR3 DNA: TGTGCCAGCTGGACCGCAGGTATCAATCAGCCCCAGCATTTT.

Here the CDR3 reads CASSIFGATYGYTF. CDR3 nucleotides: TGTGCCAGTAGTATATTCGGGGCCACATATGGCTACACCTTC. The rearrangement links TRBV19 to TRBJ1-2, with D possibly TRBD1 on 5 matching bases. V was shortened by 2 bases and J by 5 bases, with 12 bases between the two germline ends. Germline loops: CDR1 LNHDA, CDR2 SQIVND (reference sequence). This CDR3 region has 14 residues.

This sequence joins TRBV20-1 and TRBJ1-6; unclear D gene. The CDR3 has 14 amino acids. The V and J ends lost 3 bases and 7 bases respectively, with 13 bases between them. CDR1 is DFQATT, CDR2 SNEGSKA, per germline (reference sequence). This CDR3 reads CSASRAVLNSPLHF. In nucleotides, the CDR3 is TGCAGTGCTAGTCGGGCGGTGTTAAATTCACCCCTCCACTTT.

In its sample, this clone was seen once. The rearrangement links TRBV6-6 to TRBJ1-4; weak D call: TRBD1 (5 bases). This CDR3 comprises 16 residues. V was shortened by 5 bases and J by 4 bases, with 17 bases between the two germline ends. The germline CDR1 and CDR2 sequences are MNHNY and SVGAGI (reference sequence). Here the CDR3 DNA reads TGTGCCAGCAGTGCCCCCGCGGGACGGAGTAATGAAAAACTGTTTTTT. Protein product: CASSAPAGRSNEKLFF.

The rearrangement joins TRBV6-1 to TRBJ1-1, with D unresolved. This CDR3 contains 13 residues. V lost 2 bases and J lost 7, with 11 bases in between. The germline V gene encodes CDR1 MNHNS and CDR2 SASEGT. The CDR3 DNA is TGTGCCAGCAGTGAACTGGGGTATGGTGAAGCTTTCTTT. Its protein product is CASSELGYGEAFF.

The chain couples TRBV7-9 to TRBJ1-4; D remains ambiguous. This CDR3 has 18 residues. Germline CDR1 SEHNR, CDR2 FQNEAQ (reference sequence). The V and J ends lost 3 bases and 0 bases respectively, with 17 bases between them. Here the CDR3 DNA reads TGTGCCAGCAGCTTTCCGCTGAAGAGACAAGCAACTAATGAAAAACTGTTTTTT. It encodes CASSFPLKRQATNEKLFF.

The J gene is TRBJ1-2, the V gene TRBV28; the D is unclear. The V end lost 1 base, the J end lost 4 bases, and 10 bases lay between the germline ends. Germline-derived CDR1 and CDR2 are MDHEN and SYDVKM. This CDR3 has 14 residues. The CDR3 region has the DNA TGTGCCAGCAGTTTATCTGGGATGCGCTATGGCTACACCTTC. It yields the protein CASSLSGMRYGYTF.

V usage is TRBV19 and J usage is TRBJ2-4, with D possibly being TRBD2 (5 bases). Per the germline V gene, CDR1 is LNHDA and CDR2 is SQIVND (reference sequence). The V end was cut by 1 base, the J end by 6 bases, with 13 bases between. This CDR3 region has 15 residues. CDR3 sequence reads: CASSIALRDLNIQYF. The CDR3 DNA sequence: TGTGCCAGTAGTATAGCCCTCCGGGATTTAAACATTCAGTACTTC.

V gene TRBV19 combines with J gene TRBJ1-6; the D is unclear. Germline CDR1 and CDR2: LNHDA and SQIVND (reference sequence). V lost 6 bases and J 8 bases, leaving 23 bases between the germline ends. The CDR3 has 17 residues. CDR3 amino acids: CASRPLGGPLSYSPLHF. CDR3 bases: TGTGCCAGTAGGCCACTGGGAGGCCCACTAAGTTATTCACCCCTCCACTTT. Full variable domain (rest looked up from reference TRBV19 and TRBJ1-6): DGGITQSPKYLFRKEGQNVTLSCEQNLNHDAMYWYRQDPGQGLRLIYYSQIVNDFQKGDIAEGYSVSREKKESFPLTVTSAQKNPTAFYLCASRPLGGPLSYSPLHFGNGTRLTVT.

The CDR3, as DNA: TGTGCCAGCAGTTACGGACCACAGCGACCCCTCCACTTT. Translated: CASSYGPQRPLHF. V and J are TRBV6-5 and TRBJ1-6, with D uncertain. The germline CDR1 and CDR2 sequences are MNHEY and SVGAGI. The CDR3 loop spans 13 amino acids. With 2 bases removed from V and 12 bases from J, the gap between germline ends came to 11 bases.

The gene calls are TRBV28 and TRBJ1-6; D unresolved. V shed 5 bases and J shed 9 bases, with 14 bases lying between them. From germline, CDR1 is MDHEN and CDR2 SYDVKM. The CDR3 contains 14 residues. CDR3 DNA: TGTGCCAGCAGTGAGAACGCAAAAGGTTCACCCCTCCACTTT. Protein product: CASSENAKGSPLHF.

V usage is TRBV7-3 and J usage is TRBJ2-5; 7 bases agree with TRBD2. CDR1 is SGHTA, CDR2 FQGTGA, per germline. This CDR3 region has 15 residues. The V and J ends lost 2 bases and 5 bases, in that order; junction bases with no gene match: 8. CDR3 in amino acids: CASSLAGAIAETQYF. The DNA of the CDR3 is TGTGCCAGCAGCTTAGCGGGAGCTATAGCGGAGACCCAGTACTTC.

The CDR3 here is CASSFTGPLTGELFF. The CDR3 nucleotides are TGTGCCAGCAGTTTTACGGGACCCCTAACCGGGGAGCTGTTTTTT. J is TRBJ2-2 and V is TRBV27, with D perhaps TRBD1 or TRBD2 (5 bases each). CDR1 and CDR2 from the germline V gene are MNHEY and SMNVEV (reference sequence). The CDR3 totals 15 residues. Trimming stripped 3 bases from V and 5 bases from J, with 13 bases between.

The chain couples TRBV10-1 to TRBJ1-1; the D gene is possibly TRBD1 (5 bases). Per the germline V gene, CDR1 is WNHNN and CDR2 is SYGVQD (reference sequence). Trimming shortened V by 0 bases and J by 4 bases, and 12 bases separated the two germline ends. This CDR3 has 15 residues. CDR3 protein: CASSESSVGGTEAFF. The CDR3 DNA follows: TGCGCCAGCAGTGAGTCGAGTGTGGGGGGCACTGAAGCTTTCTTT.